In its sample, the clone carrying this TCR beta chain was seen a few times. This entry belongs to a study of T cells after yellow fever vaccination. MiXCR, run by TCRdb on the 5' RACE reads, gives a single entry per CDR3 protein. The sample includes 510,000 or so distinct CDR3 sequences, less than 20% of them seen just once. V lost 3 bases, J lost 9 bases, and 8 bases stayed unmatched. The germline V gene has CDR1 SNHLY and CDR2 FYNNEI. CDR3 size: 14 residues. V is TRBV2 and J is TRBJ2-1; 7 bases align to TRBD2. This sample comprised PBMCs, obtained 15 days after the yellow fever booster vaccination. This receptor was obtained from a man aged 25-45 years who received the YFV17D yellow fever vaccine. The CDR3 is CASSDGGRATEQFF. DNA for the CDR3: TGTGCCAGCAGTGATGGGGGGAGGGCTACTGAGCAGTTCTTC.